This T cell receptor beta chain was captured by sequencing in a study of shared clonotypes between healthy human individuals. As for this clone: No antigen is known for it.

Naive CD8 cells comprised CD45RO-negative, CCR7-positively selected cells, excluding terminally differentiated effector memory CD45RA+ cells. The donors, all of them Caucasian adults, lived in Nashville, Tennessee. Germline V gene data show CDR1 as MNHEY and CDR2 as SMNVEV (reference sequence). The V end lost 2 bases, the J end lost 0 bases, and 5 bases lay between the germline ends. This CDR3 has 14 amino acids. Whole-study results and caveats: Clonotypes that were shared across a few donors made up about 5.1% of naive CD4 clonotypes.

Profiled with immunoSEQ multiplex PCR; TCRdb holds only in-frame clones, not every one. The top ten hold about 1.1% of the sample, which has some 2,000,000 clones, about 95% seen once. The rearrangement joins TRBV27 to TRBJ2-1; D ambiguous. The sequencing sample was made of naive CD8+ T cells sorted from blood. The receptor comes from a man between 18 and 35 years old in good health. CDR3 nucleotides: TGTGCCAGCAGTTTAATGGGCTCCTACAATGAGCAGTTCTTC. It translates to CASSLMGSYNEQFF.